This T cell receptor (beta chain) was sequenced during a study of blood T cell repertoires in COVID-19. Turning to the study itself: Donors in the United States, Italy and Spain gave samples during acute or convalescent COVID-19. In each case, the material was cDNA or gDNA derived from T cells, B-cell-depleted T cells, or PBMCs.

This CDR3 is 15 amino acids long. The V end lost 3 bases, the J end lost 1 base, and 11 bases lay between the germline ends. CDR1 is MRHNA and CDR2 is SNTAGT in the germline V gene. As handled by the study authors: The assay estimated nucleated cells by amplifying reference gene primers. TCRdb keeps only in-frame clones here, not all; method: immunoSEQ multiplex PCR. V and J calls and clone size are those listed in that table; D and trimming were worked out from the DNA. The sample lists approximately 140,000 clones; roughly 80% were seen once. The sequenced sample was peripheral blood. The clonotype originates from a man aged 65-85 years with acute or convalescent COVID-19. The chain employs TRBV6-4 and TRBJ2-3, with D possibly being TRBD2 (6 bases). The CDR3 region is CASSEPGEGTDTQYF. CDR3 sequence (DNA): TGTGCCAGCAGTGAGCCCGGGGAGGGCACAGATACGCAGTATTTT.